Each of the 29 T cell receptor beta chains below was sequenced from the same sample in a study of radiotherapy plus CTLA-4 blockade in lung cancer. TCRdb keeps only in-frame clones here, not all; method: immunoSEQ multiplex PCR. The sample has over 80,000 clones; 80% to 90% are singletons. Material: peripheral blood, obtained from a patient treated with radiotherapy plus ipilimumab. The receptor set was obtained from a human donor with non-small cell lung cancer who had stable disease on radiotherapy plus ipilimumab.

V usage is TRBV13 and J usage is TRBJ2-4; TRBD1 is a possible D gene (6 bases). V was cut by 0 bases and J by 8 bases, with 23 bases left in between. The CDR3 extends over 18 amino acids. Germline V lookup: CDR1 PRHDT, CDR2 FYEKMQ (reference sequence). The DNA of the CDR3 is TGTGCCAGCAGCTTAGGCCTAGGGGGAGAGAGGGTCGGACACATTCAGTACTTC. Encoded protein: CASSLGLGGERVGHIQYF.

This chain joins TRBV4-1 and TRBJ2-3; D gene unclear. Germline values: CDR1 MGHRA, CDR2 YSYEKL. The CDR3 length is 13 residues. V was clipped by 5 bases and J by 2 bases, with 8 bases between them. The DNA for the CDR3 is TGCGCCAGCAGCGGTAAACTCACAGATACGCAGTATTTT. Its protein product is CASSGKLTDTQYF.

The rearrangement links TRBV4-1 to TRBJ2-7; 13 nucleotides line up with TRBD2. Germline CDR1 reads MGHRA; CDR2 reads YSYEKL. The V gene end was trimmed by 3 bases and the J gene end by 2 bases; junction bases not matched to a gene: 4. The CDR3 is 16 amino acids. The CDR3 nucleotides are TGCGCCAGCAGCCATCCCGGGACTAGCGGGACCTACGAGCAGTACTTC. Its protein is CASSHPGTSGTYEQYF.

V usage is TRBV5-1 and J usage is TRBJ2-5, with D tentatively TRBD1 (8 bases). The germline V gene encodes CDR1 SGHRS and CDR2 YFSETQ. V was shortened by 4 bases and J by 1 base, with 23 bases between the two germline ends. The CDR3 covers 18 residues. The CDR3 loop reads CASSLRRTGRVGQETQYF. The CDR3, as DNA: TGCGCCAGCAGCCTCCGAAGGACAGGGAGGGTTGGCCAAGAGACCCAGTACTTC.

This rearrangement joins TRBV6-6 to TRBJ2-7; D is ambiguous. CDR1 is MNHNY and CDR2 is SVGAGI in the germline V gene (reference sequence). The CDR3 is made up of 14 amino acids. Trimming removed 2 bases at V and 0 bases at J, with 8 bases between. CDR3 DNA sequence: TGTGCCAGCAGTTACGACCCGAGCTCCTACGAGCAGTACTTC. Amino acid sequence: CASSYDPSSYEQYF.

This clone was observed a few times. This chain links TRBV7-9 with TRBJ2-7; D not certain. The CDR3 runs to 11 residues. Germline-derived CDR1 and CDR2 are SEHNR and FQNEAQ (reference sequence). Trimming pared 5 bases from V and 6 bases from J, leaving 8 bases between. The CDR3 here is CASSPLLEQYF. CDR3 nucleotides: TGTGCCAGCAGCCCATTACTCGAGCAGTACTTC. Based on the CDR3 plus reference TRBV7-9 and TRBJ2-7, the full variable domain is DTGVSQNPRHKITKRGQNVTFRCDPISEHNRLYWYRQTLGQGPEFLTYFQNEAQLEKSRLLSDRFSAERPKGSFSTLEIQRTEQGDSAMYLCASSPLLEQYFGPGTRLTVT.

This clone was detected only a few times. The chain couples TRBV7-9 to TRBJ1-2, with a possible D match to TRBD1 (5 bases). V lost 5 bases to trimming and J lost 3 bases, with 22 bases between them. The germline CDR1 and CDR2 sequences are SEHNR and FQNEAQ (reference sequence). This CDR3 has 17 residues. CDR3 loop: CASSDPDRHHGDYGYTF. CDR3 sequence (DNA): TGTGCCAGCAGCGACCCAGACAGACATCATGGGGACTATGGCTACACCTTC.

The chain employs TRBV5-5 and TRBJ1-1; 10 nucleotides align to TRBD1. Germline trimming cut 4 bases from V and 5 bases from J; bases unmatched to any gene: 8. Germline CDR1 reads SGHKS; CDR2 reads YYEKEE (reference sequence). The CDR3 has 15 amino acids. The CDR3 nucleotides are TGTGCCAGCAGCAACCGGGACAGGGGAGGGACTGAAGCTTTCTTT. It encodes CASSNRDRGGTEAFF. Based on the CDR3 plus reference TRBV5-5 and TRBJ1-1, the full variable domain is DAGVTQSPTHLIKTRGQQVTLRCSPISGHKSVSWYQQVLGQGPQFIFQYYEKEERGRGNFPDRFSARQFPNYSSELNVNALLLGDSALYLCASSNRDRGGTEAFFGQGTRLTVV.

The chain recombines TRBV10-1 with TRBJ1-3; D gene ambiguous. V shed 0 bases and J shed 0 bases, with 12 bases lying between them. CDR3 length: 17 residues. CDR1 and CDR2 from the germline V gene are WNHNN and SYGVQD (reference sequence). The chain's CDR3 is CASSESRGLLSGNTIYF. The CDR3 DNA reads as TGCGCCAGCAGTGAGTCGAGAGGGCTTCTCTCTGGAAACACCATATATTTT.

The chain employs TRBV5-6 and TRBJ2-5; no firm D call. V gave up 1 base and J gave up 3 bases, with 10 bases separating them. The CDR3 has 14 amino acids. Germline V gene sequence: CDR1 SGHDT, CDR2 YYEEEE. This CDR3 is CASSLTWAKETQYF. The DNA of the CDR3 is TGTGCCAGCAGCTTGACTTGGGCTAAAGAGACCCAGTACTTC.

This sequence joins TRBV9 and TRBJ2-7; 10 bases are shared with TRBD1. Germline-derived CDR1 and CDR2 are SGDLS and YYNGEE. Losses at the gene ends were 3 bases for V and 2 bases for J; bases not matched to a gene: 11. The CDR3 extends over 17 amino acids. CDR3 residues: CASSAFSGTGAPYEQYF. CDR3 DNA: TGTGCCAGCAGCGCCTTCTCCGGGACAGGGGCCCCCTACGAGCAGTACTTC.

V gene TRBV6-5 combines with J gene TRBJ1-1; D possibly corresponds to TRBD1 (5 bases). Germline V gives CDR1 MNHEY, CDR2 SVGAGI. The CDR3 is made up of 13 amino acids. The ends were cut back, 2 bases at V and 12 bases at J, with 16 bases in the middle. The CDR3 DNA is TGTGCCAGCAGTTACCTCGACTCAAGGGGAACTTTCTTT. Translating gives CASSYLDSRGTFF.

The genes are TRBV4-1 and TRBJ2-2, with unresolved D. The CDR3 contains 13 residues. Trimming removed 0 bases at V and 7 bases at J, with 6 bases between. Germline loops: CDR1 MGHRA, CDR2 YSYEKL. The CDR3 region is CASSQDRIGELFF. CDR3 nucleotides: TGCGCCAGCAGCCAAGATAGGATCGGGGAGCTGTTTTTT.

The chain combines TRBV30 with TRBJ1-1; D is undetermined. The CDR3 extends over 13 amino acids. The germline V and J ends were trimmed by 0 bases and 5 bases, with 10 bases remaining between them. Germline assignment: CDR1 GTSNPN and CDR2 SVGIG (reference sequence). CDR3 sequence reads: CAWSVEVLTEAFF. As DNA, the CDR3 is TGTGCCTGGAGTGTAGAGGTGTTGACTGAAGCTTTCTTT.

The CDR3 DNA sequence: TGTGCCAGCAGTATCCGGGACAGGAGAAATTCACCCCTCCACTTT. This gives the protein CASSIRDRRNSPLHF. The gene calls are TRBV28 and TRBJ1-6; 8 bases match TRBD1. CDR1 is MDHEN and CDR2 is SYDVKM in the germline V gene. Trimming cost V 5 bases and J 7 bases; bases outside gene matches: 7. CDR3 size: 15 residues.

CDR3 nucleotides: TGCAGCGTTAAAGGGGTCCAGCGGCGGGAGGACACAGATACGCAGTATTTT. It is translated as CSVKGVQRREDTDTQYF. The V gene is TRBV29-1, the J gene TRBJ2-3; 8 bases agree with TRBD2. There are 17 residues in the CDR3. Germline CDR1 and CDR2: SQVTM and ANQGSEA. With 5 bases clipped from V and 2 bases from J, the junction kept 15 bases outside the gene matches.

The genes are TRBV6-1 and TRBJ2-3; weak D call: TRBD2 (6 bases). The ends were cut back, 2 bases at V and 2 bases at J, with 14 bases in the middle. This CDR3 contains 16 residues. The germline V gene encodes CDR1 MNHNS and CDR2 SASEGT. CDR3 region: CASSERPAGFTDTQYF. The CDR3 DNA sequence: TGTGCCAGCAGTGAAAGGCCCGCGGGGTTCACAGATACGCAGTATTTT.

V is TRBV5-1 and J is TRBJ1-5; 7 bases match TRBD1. Germline CDR1 reads SGHRS; CDR2 reads YFSETQ. V lost 3 bases, J lost 2 bases, and 5 bases stayed unmatched. The CDR3 extends over 15 amino acids. CDR3 region: CASSSTGVGNQPQHF. CDR3 DNA sequence: TGCGCCAGCAGCTCCACAGGGGTGGGCAATCAGCCCCAGCATTTT. Using reference TRBV5-1 and TRBJ1-5 for the parts outside the CDR3, the full variable domain is KAGVTQTPRYLIKTRGQQVTLSCSPISGHRSVSWYQQTPGQGLQFLFEYFSETQRNKGNFPGRFSGRQFSNSRSEMNVSTLELGDSALYLCASSSTGVGNQPQHFGDGTRLSIL.

This chain connects TRBV28 to TRBJ2-5; TRBD1 is a possible D gene (6 bases). Germline V CDR1 and CDR2: MDHEN, SYDVKM. The V and J ends lost 6 bases and 1 base respectively, with 15 bases between them. The CDR3 covers 15 residues. CDR3 in amino acids: CASRFRDRPQETQYF. CDR3 sequence (DNA): TGTGCCAGCAGATTCCGAGACAGGCCCCAAGAGACCCAGTACTTC.

This chain joins TRBV5-1 and TRBJ1-1; D gene uncertain. The ends were cut back, 2 bases at V and 3 bases at J, with 11 bases in the middle. This CDR3 spans 14 amino acids. Germline V CDR1 and CDR2: SGHRS, YFSETQ. The CDR3 sequence is CASSFLPADTEAFF. CDR3 coding DNA: TGCGCCAGCAGCTTCCTCCCCGCAGACACTGAAGCTTTCTTT.

The chain combines TRBV5-6 with TRBJ1-1; D is undetermined. This CDR3 has 13 residues. V lost 5 bases to trimming and J lost 0 bases, with 8 bases between them. From germline, CDR1 is SGHDT and CDR2 YYEEEE. The CDR3 DNA follows: TGTGCCAGCAGAAGTGGGGTGAACACTGAAGCTTTCTTT. As protein: CASRSGVNTEAFF. Full variable domain (missing parts from reference TRBV5-6 and TRBJ1-1): DAGVTQSPTHLIKTRGQQVTLRCSPKSGHDTVSWYQQALGQGPQFIFQYYEEEERQRGNFPDRFSGHQFPNYSSELNVNALLLGDSALYLCASRSGVNTEAFFGQGTRLTVV.

This clone occurred a few times. The rearrangement joins TRBV11-2 to TRBJ2-5, with 8 bases fitting TRBD1. CDR3 length: 15 residues. V was pared by 5 bases and J by 5 bases, with 10 bases of the junction left unmatched. CDR1 and CDR2 from the germline V gene are SGHAT and FQNNGV. The chain's CDR3 is CASSRPAGGEETQYF. The CDR3 nucleotides are TGTGCCAGCAGCCGCCCGGCAGGGGGCGAGGAGACCCAGTACTTC.

This clone came up a few times. The J gene is TRBJ2-4, the V gene TRBV7-9; D may be TRBD2 (5 bases). Trimming removed 1 base from V and 5 bases from J, with 6 bases in between. CDR3 size: 13 residues. Germline CDR1 and CDR2: SEHNR and FQNEAQ (reference sequence). DNA of the CDR3: TGTGCCAGCAGCTTAGGGACTGAAAACATTCAGTACTTC. Translated: CASSLGTENIQYF.

The rearrangement links TRBV19 to TRBJ1-1; D remains ambiguous. V was pared by 5 bases and J by 0 bases, with 4 bases between. This CDR3 is built from 12 residues. The germline V gene encodes CDR1 LNHDA and CDR2 SQIVND (reference sequence). In nucleotides, the CDR3 is TGTGCCAGTAGTCCTATGAACACTGAAGCTTTCTTT. This translates into CASSPMNTEAFF.

In this sample, this clone turned up a few times. This chain connects TRBV14 to TRBJ1-3; a weak D match, TRBD1 (6 bases). Trimming removed 4 bases from V and 1 base from J, with 11 bases in between. The CDR3 is 15 amino acids. Germline V gene lookup returns CDR1 SGHDN and CDR2 FVKESK. The CDR3, as DNA: TGTGCCAGCAGCCGTACAGGGATATCTGGAAACACCATATATTTT. Its protein product is CASSRTGISGNTIYF.

This chain links TRBV9 with TRBJ2-7; 7 bases agree with TRBD2. CDR3 length equals 15 residues. With 0 bases clipped from V and 0 bases from J, the junction kept 3 bases outside the gene matches. The germline CDR1 and CDR2 sequences are SGDLS and YYNGEE. CDR3 sequence (DNA): TGTGCCAGCAGCGTAGCGGGAGGCCTCTCCTACGAGCAGTACTTC. This sequence encodes CASSVAGGLSYEQYF.

This clone was observed a single time. The chain recombines TRBV6-6 with TRBJ1-1; D remains ambiguous. This CDR3 contains 15 residues. Trimming removed 6 bases at V and 4 bases at J, with 18 bases between. Germline CDR1 MNHNY, CDR2 SVGAGI (reference sequence). The CDR3 nucleotides read TGTGCCAGCAGGGGCACGGGAGAGTCGTTCACTGAAGCTTTCTTT. It yields the protein CASRGTGESFTEAFF.

This clone came up once. The V and J genes are TRBV2 and TRBJ1-4, with TRBD1 matching over 8 bases. The CDR3 totals 15 residues. The V gene's germline CDR1 is SNHLY and CDR2 FYNNEI. V lost 6 bases to trimming and J lost 8 bases; unmatched junction nucleotides: 11. The CDR3 DNA is TGTGCCAGCAGGGTACAACAGGGGGGGAAGGAAAAACTGTTTTTT. This codes for CASRVQQGGKEKLFF.

The chain employs TRBV18 and TRBJ1-1; possibly TRBD1 for D (5 bases). V was trimmed by 0 bases and J by 11 bases, leaving 10 bases between them. The germline CDR1 and CDR2 sequences are KGHSH and LQKENI. The CDR3 length is 12 residues. The CDR3 region is CASSPPRGAAFF. As DNA, the CDR3 is TGTGCCAGCTCACCACCGCGAGGGGCGGCTTTCTTT. Full variable domain (rest looked up from reference TRBV18 and TRBJ1-1): NAGVMQNPRHLVRRRGQEARLRCSPMKGHSHVYWYRQLPEEGLKFMVYLQKENIIDESGMPKERFSAEFPKEGPSILRIQQVVRGDSAAYFCASSPPRGAAFFGQGTRLTVV.